These 9 T cell receptor beta chains originate from one sample sequenced in a study of regulatory T cells after allogeneic stem cell transplantation. RNA was reverse transcribed by SMARTer RACE, then the TCR beta CDR3 region was amplified. Each CDR3 protein is one row after TCRdb ran MiXCR on the 5' RACE reads. In the table there are about 830 distinct CDR3 sequences, 20% to 25% of which are singletons. The sample consisted of sorted CD4+ T cells from blood (whether regulatory or conventional is not recorded), taken 30 days after allogeneic stem cell transplant. The receptor source for this set is a human patient who had an allogeneic stem cell transplant, so the T cells may come from the graft donor.

By its share, this clonotype is medium-sized. The genes are TRBV28 and TRBJ2-7; D not certain. CDR1 is MDHEN, CDR2 SYDVKM, per germline. V lost 5 bases and J 2 bases, leaving 4 bases between the germline ends. This CDR3 region has 11 residues. The CDR3 region has the DNA TGTGCCAGCAGTGCCGCCTACGAGCAGTACTTC. Amino acid sequence: CASSAAYEQYF.

This clonotype is judged medium-sized. The chain combines TRBV28 with TRBJ1-6; possibly TRBD1 for D (6 bases). CDR1 is MDHEN and CDR2 is SYDVKM in the germline V gene. The CDR3 sequence is 15 residues long. The V end lost 5 bases, the J end lost 8 bases, and 16 bases lay between the germline ends. For the CDR3, the DNA is TGTGCCAGCAGTGCACCGGGGGCGGGAGATTCACCCCTCCACTTT. Protein: CASSAPGAGDSPLHF. The whole variable domain, remainder taken from reference TRBV28 and TRBJ1-6, is DVKVTQSSRYLVKRTGEKVFLECVQDMDHENMFWYRQDPGLGLRLIYFSYDVKMKEKGDIPEGYSVSREKKERFSLILESASTNQTSMYLCASSAPGAGDSPLHFGNGTRLTVT.

In the case of this clonotype: This CDR3 fails to terminate in the conserved phenylalanine or tryptophan, so it likely reflects a read error. CDR3 nucleotides: TGCGCCAGCAGCTTAGATTTGGAGGTCCAAGAGACCCAGTACTCC. It codes for CASSLDLEVQETQYS. This chain links TRBV7-9 with TRBJ2-5; tentative D call: TRBD2 (5 bases). The CDR3 is made up of 15 amino acids. CDR1 is SEHNR, CDR2 FQNEAQ, per germline (reference sequence).

The sample holds a few counts of this clonotype. One end of the junction does not line up with germline, which may come from a read error. This chain links TRBV4-1 with TRBJ1-6; 7 bases align to TRBD1. CDR3 length: 16 amino acids. Germline V gene lookup returns CDR1 MGHRA and CDR2 YSYEKL. The CDR3 region has the DNA TGCGCCAGCAACCAAGATAGAGGGGGCGCGGGATCACCCCTTCACTTT. Protein sequence: CASNQDRGGAGSPLHF.

This clonotype counts as large. The chain combines TRBV4-1 with TRBJ2-6, with D perhaps matching TRBD1 (6 bases). V lost 5 bases, J lost 2 bases, and 16 bases lay in between. CDR3 length: 17 residues. In germline, CDR1 is MGHRA, CDR2 YSYEKL. The CDR3 protein is CASSEAGAQAGANVLTF. Written as DNA, the CDR3 is TGCGCCAGCAGCGAAGCAGGGGCGCAGGCTGGGGCCAACGTCCTGACTTTC.

In its sample, this clonotype ranks as medium-sized. This chain connects TRBV9 to TRBJ1-2; unclear D gene. Germline assignment: CDR1 SGDLS and CDR2 YYNGEE. CDR3 length: 13 residues. V lost 0 bases and J 5 bases, leaving 8 bases between the germline ends. This CDR3 reads CASSVVNGYGYTF. DNA for the CDR3: TGTGCCAGCAGCGTAGTTAACGGATATGGCTACACCTTC.

Details on this clonotype: Germline and junction disagree at one end, which may indicate a read error. The chain combines TRBV6-5 with TRBJ2-1; 9 bases match TRBD2. Germline CDR1 reads MNHEY; CDR2 reads SVGAGI. This CDR3 contains 16 residues. CDR3 sequence: CASSYSTAGGYNEQFF. The CDR3 DNA is TGCGCCAGCAGTTACTCGACCGCGGGGGGGTACAATGAGCAGTTCTTC.

The rearrangement joins TRBV6-5 to TRBJ2-3; the match to TRBD2 covers 8 bases. The V gene end was trimmed by 5 bases and the J gene end by 0 bases; junction bases not matched to a gene: 10. The germline V gene encodes CDR1 MNHEY and CDR2 SVGAGI. The CDR3 is 17 residues long. The CDR3 reads CASSLLGSGKSTDTQYF. In nucleotides, the CDR3 is TGTGCCAGCAGTCTGTTAGGTAGCGGGAAAAGCACAGATACGCAGTATTTT.

By proportion, this clonotype is large (0.1 to 1%). The chain carries TRBV20-1 and TRBJ2-1; 7 nucleotides align to TRBD2. Per germline, CDR1 DFQATT and CDR2 SNEGSKA (reference sequence). This CDR3 is 13 amino acids long. V was pared by 0 bases and J by 12 bases, with 8 bases of the junction left unmatched. The CDR3 reads CSARELGGEGQFF. As DNA, the CDR3 is TGCAGTGCTAGAGAATTAGGCGGGGAGGGGCAGTTCTTC.